The T cell receptor beta chain described here comes from a study of T cells in Graves' hyperthyroidism and ophthalmopathy. General study points: Appearing also in blood were most of the thyroid clonotypes expanded above 0.001. Prediction of ophthalmopathy progression came a median around 6.1 months pre-onset. Separating ophthalmopathy from stable hyperthyroidism was achieved by a 13 V-J model.

The V gene's germline CDR1 is SGHVS and CDR2 FQNEAQ. The CDR3 is 16 amino acids. The ends lost 5 bases at V and 1 base at J; junction bases unmatched: 8. The investigators amplified TCR beta CDR3 regions from RNA transcripts. RT-PCR in the first round (using the HTBI primer set) targeted the TCR CDR3. TCRdb independently ran MiXCR on the multiplex PCR reads; one entry per CDR3 protein. The sample lists hundreds of thousands of distinct CDR3 sequences, about 14% occurring once. This clonotype was picked up a small number of times. Its antigen is as yet unknown. The study based diagnoses on clinical symptoms, serum thyroxine and TRAb, thyroid ultrasound and orbital computed tomography.

V gene TRBV7-8 combines with J gene TRBJ2-7, with 10 bases identical to TRBD2. This TCR derives from a woman aged 18 to 35 with Graves' hyperthyroidism. Source material: blood. The CDR3 reads CASSPRSSGSSYEQYF. Written as DNA, the CDR3 is TGTGCCAGCAGCCCCCGGTCTAGCGGGAGTTCCTACGAGCAGTACTTC.